These 7 T cell receptor beta chains were all obtained from the same sample, sequenced in a study of blood T cell repertoires in COVID-19. The assay was immunoSEQ multiplex PCR, and TCRdb's table has in-frame clones only and misses some. Here the sample spans 250,000 to 350,000 clones, 75% to 90% being singletons. Sequencing input: peripheral blood. Receptors originate from a woman aged 45-60 years with COVID-19, enrolled during active disease.

The chain links TRBV6-5 to TRBJ1-2, with D tentatively TRBD1 (6 bases). There are 14 residues in the CDR3. The V gene lost 5 bases and the J gene lost 6 bases, with 16 bases spanning the gap. Germline assignment: CDR1 MNHEY and CDR2 SVGAGI. The CDR3 DNA reads as TGTGCCAGCAGTCGGCCTCCAGGGGCAAATGGCTACACCTTC. Protein sequence: CASSRPPGANGYTF.

This chain links TRBV27 with TRBJ2-1; 10 nucleotides agree with TRBD2. V lost 7 bases, J lost 4 bases, and 7 bases stayed unmatched. The CDR3 is 15 amino acids. Germline assignment: CDR1 MNHEY and CDR2 SMNVEV (reference sequence). The CDR3: CASTQGLAQYNEQFF. CDR3 in DNA: TGTGCCAGCACTCAGGGACTAGCGCAATACAATGAGCAGTTCTTC.

The chain couples TRBV30 to TRBJ1-6; D unresolved. CDR1 is GTSNPN, CDR2 SVGIG, per germline (reference sequence). Trimming stripped 4 bases from V and 0 bases from J, with 7 bases between. This CDR3 is 14 amino acids long. CDR3 in amino acids: CAWTSRSYNSPLHF. The CDR3 DNA sequence: TGTGCCTGGACCTCCCGCTCCTATAATTCACCCCTCCACTTT.

The V gene is TRBV30, the J gene TRBJ2-7, with 9 bases matching TRBD2. Germline CDR1 and CDR2: GTSNPN and SVGIG (reference sequence). The junction had 10 bases not matched to a gene; V was cut back by 4 bases and J by 3 bases. CDR3 length equals 15 residues. CDR3 DNA sequence: TGTGCCTGGACCTCCGGCCTAGCGGGGAACTACGAGCAGTACTTC. Protein: CAWTSGLAGNYEQYF.

The chain uses TRBV19 and TRBJ2-7; 9 bases map to TRBD1. The CDR3 runs 14 residues. V was pared by 7 bases and J by 4 bases, with 8 bases of the junction left unmatched. CDR1 is LNHDA and CDR2 is SQIVND in the germline V gene (reference sequence). CDR3 DNA sequence: TGTGCCAGTACTCCCGGACAGGGGAGGTACGAGCAGTACTTC. Translated, it gives CASTPGQGRYEQYF.

The V gene is TRBV5-1, the J gene TRBJ2-2; TRBD2 might be the D (6 bases). Per germline, CDR1 SGHRS and CDR2 YFSETQ. V gave up 5 bases and J gave up 5 bases, with 16 bases separating them. The CDR3 has 15 amino acids. The CDR3 is CASSSRTTLTGELFF. CDR3 coding DNA: TGCGCCAGCAGTTCCAGGACTACCTTAACCGGGGAGCTGTTTTTT.

The V call is TRBV29-1, the J call TRBJ1-1, with TRBD1 matching 10 bases. V gave up 0 bases and J gave up 0 bases; unmatched junction bases: 7. CDR1 is SQVTM and CDR2 is ANQGSEA in the germline V gene. There are 17 residues in the CDR3. The CDR3 region is CSVEDDRGLAMNTEAFF. The DNA of the CDR3 is TGCAGCGTTGAAGACGACAGGGGGCTTGCTATGAACACTGAAGCTTTCTTT.